The sequence of this TCR beta chain was determined in a study of T cells in Graves' hyperthyroidism and ophthalmopathy. TCR beta CDR3 region amplification was performed from RNA transcripts. TCR CDR3 underwent first-round RT-PCR with the HTBI primer set. A single record per CDR3 protein comes from TCRdb applying MiXCR to the multiplex PCR reads. The sample consists of about 610,000 distinct CDR3 sequences, under 60% of them appearing once. Ends included, the CDR3 has 15 residues. Germline values: CDR1 SNHLY, CDR2 FYNNEI. Comments on this clonotype: This CDR3 is missing its conserved last phenylalanine or tryptophan, likely due to a read error. The limits of the CDR3 on the DNA are not certain, so only TCRdb's listed CDR3 is given.

This receptor was identified in a woman between 18 and 29 years old with Graves' hyperthyroidism. What was sequenced was peripheral blood or thyroid tissue (not recorded which). The chain joins TRBV2 to TRBJ1-2; the table's D call, TRBD1, has no DNA check behind it. CDR3 amino acids: CASRGTGVTPMATQS.